This T cell receptor (beta chain) originates from a study of blood T cell repertoires in COVID-19. This clone was recorded only once. Assay: immunoSEQ multiplex PCR; the TCRdb copy retains only in-frame clones and omits some. The data hold about 170,000 clones, with less than 80% observed a single time. Sequenced material: PBMCs or T cells enriched from blood (not recorded which). This receptor was identified in a woman aged 70-85 years in a cohort exposed to, infected with or recovered from COVID-19 (not recorded which).

CDR3 nucleotide sequence: TGTGCCAGCACCCCGCCGTCGGGATCAGGCCCCTATGGCTACACCTTC. This codes for CASTPPSGSGPYGYTF. J is TRBJ1-2 and V is TRBV28; no firm D call. CDR3 length: 16 amino acids. CDR1 and CDR2 (germline): MDHEN, SYDVKM. Trimming pared 7 bases from V and 4 bases from J, leaving 22 bases between.